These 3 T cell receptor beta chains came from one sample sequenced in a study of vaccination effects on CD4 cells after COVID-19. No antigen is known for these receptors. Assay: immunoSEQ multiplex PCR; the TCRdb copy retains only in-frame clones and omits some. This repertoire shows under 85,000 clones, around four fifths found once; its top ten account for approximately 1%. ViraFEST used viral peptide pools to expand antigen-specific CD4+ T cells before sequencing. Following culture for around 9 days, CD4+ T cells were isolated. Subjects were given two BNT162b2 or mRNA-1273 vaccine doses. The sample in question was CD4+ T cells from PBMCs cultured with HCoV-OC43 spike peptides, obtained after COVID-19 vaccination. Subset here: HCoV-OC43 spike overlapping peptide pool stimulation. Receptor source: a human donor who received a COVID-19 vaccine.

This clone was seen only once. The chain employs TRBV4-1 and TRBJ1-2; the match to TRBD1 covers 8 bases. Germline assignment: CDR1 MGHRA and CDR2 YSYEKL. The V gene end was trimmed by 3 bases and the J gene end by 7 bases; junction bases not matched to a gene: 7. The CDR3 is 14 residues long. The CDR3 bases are TGCGCCAGCAGCCAGGCCCCAGGGGGCCGTGGCTACACCTTC. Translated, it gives CASSQAPGGRGYTF.

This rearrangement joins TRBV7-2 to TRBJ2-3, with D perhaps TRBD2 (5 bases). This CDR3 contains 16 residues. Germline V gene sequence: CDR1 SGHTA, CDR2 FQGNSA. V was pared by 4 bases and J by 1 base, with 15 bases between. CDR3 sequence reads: CASSSLGLGGTDTQYF. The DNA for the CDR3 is TGTGCCAGCAGCTCCTTAGGCCTCGGGGGCACAGATACGCAGTATTTT.

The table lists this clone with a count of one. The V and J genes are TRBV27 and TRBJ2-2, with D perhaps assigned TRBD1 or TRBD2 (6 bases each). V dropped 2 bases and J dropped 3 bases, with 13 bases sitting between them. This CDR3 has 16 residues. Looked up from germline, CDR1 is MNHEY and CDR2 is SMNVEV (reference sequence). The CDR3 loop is CASSLEPRGDTGELFF. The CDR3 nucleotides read TGTGCCAGCAGTTTAGAACCGAGGGGGGACACCGGGGAGCTGTTTTTT.